A selection of T cell receptor beta chains follows, all from one sample in a study of OX40 agonist ivuxolimab in advanced cancers. The data were produced by immunoSEQ multiplex PCR, yet TCRdb's version contains in-frame clones alone and is incomplete. The sample shows more than 65,000 clones, around 90% of them seen only once. The sample in question was CD4+ or CD8+ T cells sorted from blood, obtained in a trial of the OX40 agonist ivuxolimab. The receptor source for this set is an adult with an advanced solid tumor such as melanoma, head and neck, liver or kidney cancer. Both conserved end residues are part of each CDR3. A D gene is named only where the DNA matches it firmly. The size of a clone is reported for some rows only, either as once, few or many, or as a class for expanded clones.

J,size,V,D,DNA,CDR3
TRBJ2-7,.,TRBV23-1,.,TGCGCCAGGGAGGGAAGGAGCTCCTACGAGCAGTACTTC,CAREGRSSYEQYF
TRBJ1-2,once,TRBV19,TRBD1,TGTGCCAGTAGGTCCCAAAACAGGGGGGACTATGGCTACACCTTC,CASRSQNRGDYGYTF
TRBJ2-3,.,TRBV11-2,.,TGTGCCAGCAGCTTGGTTACATCCGCGCAGTATTTT,CASSLVTSAQYF
TRBJ2-2,once,TRBV7-7,TRBD2,TGTGCCAGCAGCCCCCGGGGGGCCGGGGAGCTGTTTTTT,CASSPRGAGELFF
TRBJ2-6,.,TRBV4-3,.,TGCGCCAGCAGCCAAGAACGGAGCTCTGGGGCCAACGTCCTGACTTTC,CASSQERSSGANVLTF
TRBJ2-7,.,TRBV11-2,.,TGTGCCAGCAGCTTAGAGTCGGGGACGGGTTTAGGGACACATAGACACGAGCAGTACTTC,CASSLESGTGLGTHRHEQYF
TRBJ1-2,.,TRBV6-1,.,TGTGCCAGCAGTGAAGCGTCCAGGGCCCTCTATGGCTACACCTTC,CASSEASRALYGYTF
TRBJ1-2,.,TRBV29-1,.,TGCAGCGCGTTACAGGGCGAGGGCTATGGCTACACCTTC,CSALQGEGYGYTF
TRBJ1-6,.,TRBV30,TRBD1,TGTGCCATCAGACAGGGAAATTCACCCCTCCACTTT,CAIRQGNSPLHF
TRBJ2-2,.,TRBV7-2,TRBD2,TGTGCCAGCAGCTTTCGGGGGGAGGTCACCGGGGAGCTGTTTTTT,CASSFRGEVTGELFF
TRBJ1-4,.,TRBV7-9,.,TGTGCCAGCACCCAGGGGTTTGTAGGTGAAAAACTGTTTTTT,CASTQGFVGEKLFF
TRBJ2-7,.,TRBV4-1,.,TGCGCCAGCAGCCAAGAAAGACCCGGGCCCACAACTTGGGCCTACGAGCAGTACTTC,CASSQERPGPTTWAYEQYF
TRBJ1-2,.,TRBV11-3,.,TGTGCCAGCAGCTTAGGAGGGAGGAGAGCTGTAGATGGCTACACCTTC,CASSLGGRRAVDGYTF
TRBJ2-7,.,TRBV7-9,TRBD2,TGTGCCAGCAGCTACGGGACTAGCGGCGCCTACGAGCAGTACTTC,CASSYGTSGAYEQYF
TRBJ2-7,.,TRBV4-1,TRBD2,TGCGCCAGCAGCCAAGTCGGGGGCGGGGGGTCCTCCTACGAGCAGTACTTC,CASSQVGGGGSSYEQYF
TRBJ1-1,few,TRBV5-5,TRBD1,TGTGCCAGCAGCTCTCTAACGACAGGGGGCAATACTGAAGCTTTCTTT,CASSSLTTGGNTEAFF
TRBJ2-3,.,TRBV9,TRBD2,TGTGCCAGCAGCGCCTTTAGCGGGGGGGCCGAAACAGATACGCAGTATTTT,CASSAFSGGAETDTQYF
TRBJ2-7,.,TRBV21-1,.,TGTGCCAGATCAAAGGGACTAGCGGACCTTCGACCCTCCTACGAGCAGTACTTC,CARSKGLADLRPSYEQYF
TRBJ2-5,.,TRBV6-6,.,TGTGCCAGCAGTCAAAGGGAGACCCAGTACTTC,CASSQRETQYF
TRBJ2-1,.,TRBV19,TRBD2,TGTGCCAGTAGTACCCCCCCGGGGACTAGCGAGGTTAGTGAGCAGTTCTTC,CASSTPPGTSEVSEQFF
TRBJ2-7,.,TRBV6-4,.,TGTGCCAGCAGTGACTCGATCCCCCTCTACGGCGAGCAGTACTTC,CASSDSIPLYGEQYF
TRBJ2-1,.,TRBV29-1,TRBD2,TGCAGCGTTAACAGGCGGGGGGGCAATGAGCAGTTCTTC,CSVNRRGGNEQFF
TRBJ2-7,.,TRBV6-1,.,TGTGCCAGCAGTGAATTGGGACCCTTGCGAACCGAGCAGTACTTC,CASSELGPLRTEQYF
TRBJ2-1,.,TRBV7-9,.,TGTGCCAGCAGCTTAGAAATCGGAGCCAATGAGCAGTTCTTC,CASSLEIGANEQFF
TRBJ2-3,.,TRBV19,.,TGTGCCAGTAGTAAGGGACATAGCACAGATACGCAGTATTTT,CASSKGHSTDTQYF
TRBJ1-2,.,TRBV5-8,.,TGTGCCAGCAGCTCTCACGACAGCAACTATGGCTACACCTTC,CASSSHDSNYGYTF
TRBJ2-5,.,TRBV5-4,.,TGTGCCAGCAGCTTGGAGAGAGGGCAAGAGACCCAGTACTTC,CASSLERGQETQYF
TRBJ2-4,.,TRBV6-1,.,TGTGCCAGCAGTGAAGTAGGCCCCTACAACATTCAGTACTTC,CASSEVGPYNIQYF
TRBJ2-3,once,TRBV10-3,.,TGTGCCATCAGTGAGTCCCTAGCCCCAGATACGCAGTATTTT,CAISESLAPDTQYF
TRBJ1-5,.,TRBV4-1,.,TGCGCCAGCAGCCAAGATGGGGCGGGCAATCAGCCCCAGCATTTT,CASSQDGAGNQPQHF
TRBJ2-5,.,TRBV14,.,TGTGCCAGCAGCTTAACGGGGACCCAGTACTTC,CASSLTGTQYF
TRBJ2-7,.,TRBV28,.,TGTGCCAGCAGTTTATCCTTGAGACGGAGAGAGCAGTACTTC,CASSLSLRRREQYF
TRBJ2-7,.,TRBV15,.,TGTGCCACCAGCAGAGGGGAGACCTACGAGCAGTACTTC,CATSRGETYEQYF
TRBJ1-2,.,TRBV5-4,.,TGTGCCAGCAGTCACCGGGGCGGGGCGAGCTATGGCTACACCTTC,CASSHRGGASYGYTF
TRBJ1-1,.,TRBV7-2,.,TGTGCCAGCAACGTCATCGGGGGAGGCACTGAAGCTTTCTTT,CASNVIGGGTEAFF
TRBJ2-3,.,TRBV6-6,.,TGTGCCAGCAGTTACTTTCGCGGGCCTAGCACAGATACGCAGTATTTT,CASSYFRGPSTDTQYF
TRBJ1-2,.,TRBV2,TRBD1,TGTGCCAGCAAGGGGCAGGGGGCGGGTGGCTACACCTTC,CASKGQGAGGYTF
TRBJ1-1,few,TRBV16,TRBD1,TGTGCCAGCAGCCGTACAGGGGCCATGAACACTGAAGCTTTCTTT,CASSRTGAMNTEAFF
TRBJ1-2,.,TRBV4-1,.,TGCGCCAGCAGCCAAGTCGGGGAGGTATATGGCTACACCTTC,CASSQVGEVYGYTF
TRBJ1-1,once,TRBV5-4,.,TGTGCCAGCAGCTTCTTGGGGGCCCTGAACACTGAAGCTTTCTTT,CASSFLGALNTEAFF
TRBJ2-1,.,TRBV27,TRBD2,TGTGCCAGCAGTTTAGTGGTTAGCGGGGGCCACAATGAGCAGTTCTTC,CASSLVVSGGHNEQFF
TRBJ2-1,.,TRBV7-2,TRBD2,TGTGCCAGCAGCCATCGACTAGCGGGGGTGGACAATGAGCAGTTCTTC,CASSHRLAGVDNEQFF
TRBJ1-5,.,TRBV28,.,TGTGCCAGCAGTTTATGGGGAGGGTTCGATCAGCCCCAGCATTTT,CASSLWGGFDQPQHF
TRBJ2-3,.,TRBV11-3,.,TGTGCCAGCAGCTCAACTAGACGAGGGGGCACAGATACGCAGTATTTT,CASSSTRRGGTDTQYF
TRBJ2-3,.,TRBV7-9,TRBD1,TGTGCCAGCAGCTCTAGGACAGGGACAGATACGCAGTATTTT,CASSSRTGTDTQYF
TRBJ2-3,.,TRBV11-2,.,TGTGCCAGCAGCTTTACCGCCCCGGGGGCGTTGGGCGATACGCAGTATTTT,CASSFTAPGALGDTQYF
TRBJ2-4,.,TRBV7-6,TRBD2,TGTGCCAGCAGCCTAGGGACGGGGGGCATTCAGTACTTC,CASSLGTGGIQYF
TRBJ2-7,.,TRBV7-2,TRBD1,TGTGCCAGCAGCTTAAGGACAGGGGTTGACGAGCAGTACTTC,CASSLRTGVDEQYF
TRBJ2-3,.,TRBV11-1,TRBD2,TGTGCCAGCAGCCGGACTAGCGGGGGGACTTATACGCAGTATTTT,CASSRTSGGTYTQYF
TRBJ2-2,.,TRBV5-1,.,TGCGCCAGCAGCTTGAGTCTAGCAGGCAACACCGGGGAGCTGTTTTTT,CASSLSLAGNTGELFF
TRBJ2-1,.,TRBV5-1,TRBD1,TGCGCCAGCAGCATGGACAGGGCGGGGAGAAATGAGCAGTTCTTC,CASSMDRAGRNEQFF
TRBJ2-7,.,TRBV5-3,.,TGTGCCAGCAGCTCCGGGGCCCCCGTTCCCCCGGACTTC,CASSSGAPVPPDF
TRBJ2-3,.,TRBV18,TRBD1,TGTGCCAGCTCACCTGTCGGACAGGGGGTAGATACGCAGTATTTT,CASSPVGQGVDTQYF
TRBJ1-2,once,TRBV28,.,TGTGCCAGCAGTTTAACCGACTATGGCTACACCTTC,CASSLTDYGYTF
TRBJ2-1,.,TRBV4-2,.,TGTGCCAGCAGCCAAGTGGGGACGTACAATGAGCAGTTCTTC,CASSQVGTYNEQFF
TRBJ1-5,.,TRBV6-5,.,TGTGCCAGCAGTCACCAACAGGACTATCAGCCCCAGCATTTT,CASSHQQDYQPQHF
TRBJ1-3,.,TRBV6-1,TRBD1,TGTGCCAGCAGAAAGACAGGGAACTCTGACACCATATATTTT,CASRKTGNSDTIYF